This T cell receptor (beta chain) was identified in a study of cytomegalovirus exposure and HLA in healthy donors. In the study overall: Early released data comprised tens of millions of unique TCRs from HLA-typed donors.

Primers included in the PCR were 60 Vbeta and 13 Jbeta primers. Using immunoSEQ multiplex PCR, the repertoire was profiled, and TCRdb retains in-frame clones only, with some absent. The data hold around 280,000 clones, with approximately 90% observed a single time. Study-wide results and limits: Reportedly, fewer N-insertions than the approximately 700-donor mean appeared in an Asian-associated ancestry cluster in a later analysis. When a later analysis compared HLA-associated TCR beta chains with equally common others, the HLA-associated chains turned out to be more clonally expanded and to have lower generation probabilities.

Every donor was a healthy person donating bone marrow. The ends were cut back, 7 bases at V and 1 base at J, with 13 bases in the middle. This CDR3 spans 15 amino acids. Germline-derived CDR1 and CDR2 are ENHRY and SYGVKD. On this clone itself: Its specificity is unknown.

Sequenced input: PBMCs. This chain uses TRBV10-3 with TRBJ2-2, with no clear D. This clonotype was obtained from a young woman in good health and CMV-seronegative. In DNA, the CDR3 is TGTGCCATCACCACCTATGAGGAGAACACCGGGGAGCTGTTTTTT. Its protein is CAITTYEENTGELFF.